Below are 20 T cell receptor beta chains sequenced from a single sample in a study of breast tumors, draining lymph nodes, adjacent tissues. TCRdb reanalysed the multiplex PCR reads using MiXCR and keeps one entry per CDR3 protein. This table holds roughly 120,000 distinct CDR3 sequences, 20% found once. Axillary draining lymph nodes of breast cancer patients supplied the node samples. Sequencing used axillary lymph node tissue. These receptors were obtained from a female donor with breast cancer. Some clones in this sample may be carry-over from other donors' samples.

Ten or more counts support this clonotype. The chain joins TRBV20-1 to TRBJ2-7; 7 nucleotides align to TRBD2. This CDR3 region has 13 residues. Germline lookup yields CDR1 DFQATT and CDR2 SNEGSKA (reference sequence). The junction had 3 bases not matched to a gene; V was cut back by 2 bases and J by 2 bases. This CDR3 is CSARPSGTYEQYF. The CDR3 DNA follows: TGCAGTGCTAGACCTAGCGGAACCTACGAGCAGTACTTC.

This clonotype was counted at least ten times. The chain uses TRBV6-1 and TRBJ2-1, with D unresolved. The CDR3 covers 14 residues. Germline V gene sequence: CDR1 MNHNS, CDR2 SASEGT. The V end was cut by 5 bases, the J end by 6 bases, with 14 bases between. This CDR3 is CASSHITLVNEQFF. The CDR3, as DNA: TGTGCCAGCAGTCATATCACACTGGTCAATGAGCAGTTCTTC.

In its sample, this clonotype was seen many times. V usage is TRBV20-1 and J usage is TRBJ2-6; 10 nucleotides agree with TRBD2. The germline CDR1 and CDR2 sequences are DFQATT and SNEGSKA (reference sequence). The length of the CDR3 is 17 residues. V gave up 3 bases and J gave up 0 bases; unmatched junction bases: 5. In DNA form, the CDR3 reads TGCAGTGCTAGCCTAGCGGGGGCCCCCTCTGGGGCCAACGTCCTGACTTTC. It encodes CSASLAGAPSGANVLTF.

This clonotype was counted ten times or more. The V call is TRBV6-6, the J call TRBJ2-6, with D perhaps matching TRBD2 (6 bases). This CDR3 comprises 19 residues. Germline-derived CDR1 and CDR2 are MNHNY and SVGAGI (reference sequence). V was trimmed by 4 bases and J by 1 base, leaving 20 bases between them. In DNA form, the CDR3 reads TGTGCCAGCAGTTTAGGCGGGGTCAATGTATGGTCTGGGGCCAACGTCCTGACTTTC. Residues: CASSLGGVNVWSGANVLTF.

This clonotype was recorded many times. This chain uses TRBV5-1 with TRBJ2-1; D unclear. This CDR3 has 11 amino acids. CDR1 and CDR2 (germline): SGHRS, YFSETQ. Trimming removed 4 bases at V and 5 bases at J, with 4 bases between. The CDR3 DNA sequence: TGCGCCAGCAGCCCAAACAATGAGCAGTTCTTC. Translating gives CASSPNNEQFF.

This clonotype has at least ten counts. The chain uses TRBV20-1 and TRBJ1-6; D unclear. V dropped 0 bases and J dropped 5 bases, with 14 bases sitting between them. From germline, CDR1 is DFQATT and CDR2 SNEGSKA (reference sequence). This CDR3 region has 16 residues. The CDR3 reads CSARDRQGRHNSPLHF. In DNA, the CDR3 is TGCAGTGCTAGAGATCGCCAAGGGCGACATAATTCACCCCTCCACTTT.

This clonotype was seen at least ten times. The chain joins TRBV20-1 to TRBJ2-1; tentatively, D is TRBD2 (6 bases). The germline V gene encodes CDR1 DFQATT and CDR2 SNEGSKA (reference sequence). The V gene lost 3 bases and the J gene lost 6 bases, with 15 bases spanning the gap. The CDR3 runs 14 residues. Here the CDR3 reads CSASMGREFNEQFF. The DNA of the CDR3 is TGCAGTGCTAGTATGGGACGGGAGTTCAATGAGCAGTTCTTC.

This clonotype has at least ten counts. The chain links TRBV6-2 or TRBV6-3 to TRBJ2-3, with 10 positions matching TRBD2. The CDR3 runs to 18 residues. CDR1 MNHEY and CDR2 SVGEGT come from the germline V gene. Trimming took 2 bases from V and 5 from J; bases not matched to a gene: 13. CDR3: CASSYALAGAAPGDTQYF. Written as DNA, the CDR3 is TGTGCCAGCAGTTACGCCCTAGCGGGGGCCGCCCCTGGAGATACGCAGTATTTT.

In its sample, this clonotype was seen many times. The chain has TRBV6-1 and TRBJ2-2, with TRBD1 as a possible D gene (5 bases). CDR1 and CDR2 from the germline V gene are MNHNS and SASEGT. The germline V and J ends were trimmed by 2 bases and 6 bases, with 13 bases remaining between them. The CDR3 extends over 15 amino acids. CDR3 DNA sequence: TGTGCCAGCAGTGAACTTAGGGGTATCCCCGGGGAGCTGTTTTTT. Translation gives CASSELRGIPGELFF.

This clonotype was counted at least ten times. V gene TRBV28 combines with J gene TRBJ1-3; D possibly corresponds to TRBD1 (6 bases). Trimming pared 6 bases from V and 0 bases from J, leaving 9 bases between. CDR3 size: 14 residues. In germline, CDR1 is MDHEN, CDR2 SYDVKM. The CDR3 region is CASRATGSGNTIYF. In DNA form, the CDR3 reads TGTGCCAGCAGAGCGACAGGCTCTGGAAACACCATATATTTT.

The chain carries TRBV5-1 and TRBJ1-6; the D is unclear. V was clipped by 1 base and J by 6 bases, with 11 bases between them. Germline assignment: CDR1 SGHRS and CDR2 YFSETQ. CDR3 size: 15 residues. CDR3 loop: CASSLSGRVNSPLHF. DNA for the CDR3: TGCGCCAGCAGCTTGTCCGGAAGGGTTAATTCACCCCTCCACTTT.

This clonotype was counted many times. The CDR3 DNA is TGTGCCAGCAGTTTCCGGACAGGGTATGGCTACACCTTC. Its translation is CASSFRTGYGYTF. This sequence joins TRBV27 and TRBJ1-2, with 8 bases fitting TRBD1. Trimming cost V 3 bases and J 5 bases; bases outside gene matches: 2. Germline CDR1 reads MNHEY; CDR2 reads SMNVEV (reference sequence). This CDR3 spans 13 amino acids.

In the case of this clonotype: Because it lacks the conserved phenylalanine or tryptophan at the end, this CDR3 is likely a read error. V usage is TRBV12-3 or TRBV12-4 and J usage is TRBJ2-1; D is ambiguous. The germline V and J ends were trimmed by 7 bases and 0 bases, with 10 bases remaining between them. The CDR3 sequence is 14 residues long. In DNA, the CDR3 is TGTGCCAGCAAGCCTTTTAGCTCCTACAATGAGCAGTTCCTC. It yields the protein CASKPFSSYNEQFL.

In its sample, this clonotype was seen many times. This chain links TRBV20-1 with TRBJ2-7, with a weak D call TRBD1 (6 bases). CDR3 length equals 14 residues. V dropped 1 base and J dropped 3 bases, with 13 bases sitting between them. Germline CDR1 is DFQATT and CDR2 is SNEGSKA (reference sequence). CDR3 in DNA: TGCAGTGCTAGAGCCGACAGGTTTGGCTACGAGCAGTACTTC. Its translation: CSARADRFGYEQYF.

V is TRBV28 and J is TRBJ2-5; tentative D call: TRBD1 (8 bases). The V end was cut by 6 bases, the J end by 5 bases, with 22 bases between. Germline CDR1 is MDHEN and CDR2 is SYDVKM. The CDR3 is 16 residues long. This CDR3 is CASSPTTGGGRETQYF. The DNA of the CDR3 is TGTGCCAGCAGCCCAACTACAGGGGGGGGACGGGAGACCCAGTACTTC.

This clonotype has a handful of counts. For the CDR3, the DNA is TGTGCCAGCAGCTATCCGGGGACAGGGGTCTACGAGCAGTACTTC. This codes for CASSYPGTGVYEQYF. V and J are TRBV14 and TRBJ2-7; 10 bases map to TRBD1. The CDR3 consists of 15 residues. The V gene's germline CDR1 is SGHDN and CDR2 FVKESK. V lost 5 bases and J lost 3; bases outside the gene matches: 7.

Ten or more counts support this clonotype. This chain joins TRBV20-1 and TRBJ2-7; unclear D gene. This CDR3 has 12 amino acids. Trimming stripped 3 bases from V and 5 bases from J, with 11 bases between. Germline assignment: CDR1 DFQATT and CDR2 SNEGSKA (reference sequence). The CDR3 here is CSASWPTDEQYF. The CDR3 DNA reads TGCAGTGCTAGTTGGCCGACGGACGAGCAGTACTTC.

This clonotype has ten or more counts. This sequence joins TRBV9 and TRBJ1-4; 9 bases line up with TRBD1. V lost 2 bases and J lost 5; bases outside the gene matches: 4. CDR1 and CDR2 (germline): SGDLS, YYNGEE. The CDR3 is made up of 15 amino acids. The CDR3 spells CASSVLGTGNEKLFF. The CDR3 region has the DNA TGTGCCAGCAGCGTTCTTGGGACAGGGAATGAAAAACTGTTTTTT.

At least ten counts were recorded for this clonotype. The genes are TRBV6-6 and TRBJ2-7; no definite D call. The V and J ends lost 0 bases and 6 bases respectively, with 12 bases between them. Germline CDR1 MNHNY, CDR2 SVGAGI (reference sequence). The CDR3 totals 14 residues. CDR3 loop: CASSYSSVPGEQYF. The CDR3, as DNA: TGTGCCAGCAGTTACTCCTCAGTCCCTGGCGAGCAGTACTTC.

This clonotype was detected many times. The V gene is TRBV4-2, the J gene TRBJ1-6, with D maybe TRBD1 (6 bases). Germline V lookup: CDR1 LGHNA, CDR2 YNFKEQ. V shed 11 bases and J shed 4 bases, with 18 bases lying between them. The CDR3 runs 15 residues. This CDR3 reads CASAEGGEYNSPLHF. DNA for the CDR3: TGTGCCTCTGCTGAGGGGGGAGAGTATAATTCACCCCTCCACTTT.